The T cell receptor (beta chain) described here comes from a study of T cell responses to AZD1222 COVID-19 vaccine (dated by TCRdb to the early 2020s). Concerning the study at large: AZD1222 recipients given second doses at about 4 weeks or at about 12 weeks were pooled, since spike-specific TCR depth and breadth were not found to differ between the two schedules. A total of 230 or so trial participants underwent TCR sequencing, of whom about 200 received two doses of AZD1222 and roughly 25 received two doses of the MenACWY control vaccine. Enrollment into the trials was organized by age into subgroups of 18-55, 56-69 and 70-plus years, and those subgroups contained roughly 140, 27 and 60 TCR-sequenced participants, respectively. Overall study outcomes, separate from this receptor: Conclusions about previously exposed vaccinees were limited because only six AZD1222 recipients were SARS-CoV-2 seropositive at baseline. The 56-69-year group was small, and its depth increase did not reach significance, likely because of low power. Most participants were white British and females outnumbered males, and the authors suggested that clonal diversity may have been underestimated. Vaccine-associated CD4 TCRs spanned the whole spike protein, with dominant responses in regions 160-218 and 743-854. After two AZD1222 doses, both the breadth and the depth of spike-specific TCRs were significantly higher than at day 0 and than in MenACWY recipients. Because no day 14 peak-response samples were available, repertoires were characterized only after the peak T cell response. Reportedly, close to half of the unique spike-specific TCRs recognized epitopes lying outside the regions that are mutated in the B.1.351 and B.1.1.7 variants.

Trimming at the junction amounts to 3 bases on V and 6 bases on J, and the germline ends lie 15 bases apart. The CDR3, cysteine through phenylalanine, is 15 amino acids long. Just CDR3 DNA is preserved here, 45 bases in frame from base 1. The germline V gene provides CDR1 ENHRY and CDR2 SYGVKD. In regard to this clone: The antigen it recognizes is unknown. No base quality values were provided; no much bigger clone lies one nucleotide off.

The CDR3 regions of human TCRbeta chains were subjected to immunosequencing. The study's own analysis went as follows. Repertoire TCRs were checked for matches against a reference library of SARS-CoV-2-specific TCRs that had been generated using the MIRA antigen-specificity platform. Breadth meant the fraction of unique TCRs that were SARS-CoV-2-associated, whereas depth meant the fraction of total T cells that were SARS-CoV-2-associated. Using the MIRA data, each spike-specific TCR was mapped to the spike region that the TCR reacts to and placed in a CD4 or CD8 class. Log10-transformed breadth and depth values were compared by one-way ANOVA with Sidak's multiple comparisons tests. TCRdb mirrors the immuneACCESS table, restricted to in-frame sequences. Some clones are absent from its copies; in checked studies, under half trace to an unresolved V gene, and the reason for the others is unknown. V and J calls and clone size are those listed in that table; D and trimming were worked out from the DNA. Present in this sample are 120,000 to 150,000 clones, roughly 88% of which were seen just once. Of the sample, approximately 2.1% is held by the ten largest clones.

Taken with the paper, the label for time point translates to: baseline before first vaccination. The vaccinee samples were drawn from two UK trials, COV001 and COV002, one of which was a single-blind randomized controlled phase 2/3 trial testing AZD1222 (ChAdOx1 nCoV-19) in healthy adults. For TCRbeta chain sequencing, PBMC samples were collected from trial participants at day 0 and at day 28 after the second dose. The receptor chain draws on TRBV10-3 and TRBJ1-5, and the D gene may be TRBD1, 5 bases matching. The input for sequencing was peripheral blood, taken on day 0 of AZD1222 vaccination. The TCR sequence derives from an adult in good health. The CDR3 amino acid sequence is: CAISERGINTQPQHF. The DNA is as follows: TGTGCCATCAGTGAAAGGGGCATTAATACTCAGCCCCAGCATTTT.